Sequencing of this T cell receptor beta chain was carried out in a study of cytomegalovirus exposure and HLA in healthy donors. Study at large: The approximately 120 validation repertoires used the same platform as the roughly 700 first-cohort repertoires (as reported by a later analysis). Study observations and caveats: TCR beta chains numbering some 150 were designated cytomegalovirus-associated.

To note about this clone: No antigen is known for it.

V lost 5 bases and J lost 1, with 18 bases in between. The CDR3 loop spans 16 amino acids. The V gene's germline CDR1 is LNHDA and CDR2 SQIVND (reference sequence). Sequencing was performed with immunoSEQ multiplex PCR; in TCRdb, only in-frame clones are kept and a portion is missing. The sample has over 100,000 clones, roughly nine tenths seen once; the top ten hold 1% to 1.5%. V usage is TRBV19 and J usage is TRBJ2-7; TRBD2 might be the D (6 bases). The TCR originated in a woman younger than 30 in good health and CMV-seronegative. Sequences were obtained from PBMCs. The CDR3 loop reads CASSLQAGGSSYEQYF. CDR3 bases: TGTGCCAGTAGTCTCCAGGCTGGAGGGTCGTCCTACGAGCAGTACTTC. The variable domain in full, with the rest retrieved from reference TRBV19 and TRBJ2-7, is DGGITQSPKYLFRKEGQNVTLSCEQNLNHDAMYWYRQDPGQGLRLIYYSQIVNDFQKGDIAEGYSVSREKKESFPLTVTSAQKNPTAFYLCASSLQAGGSSYEQYFGPGTRLTVT.